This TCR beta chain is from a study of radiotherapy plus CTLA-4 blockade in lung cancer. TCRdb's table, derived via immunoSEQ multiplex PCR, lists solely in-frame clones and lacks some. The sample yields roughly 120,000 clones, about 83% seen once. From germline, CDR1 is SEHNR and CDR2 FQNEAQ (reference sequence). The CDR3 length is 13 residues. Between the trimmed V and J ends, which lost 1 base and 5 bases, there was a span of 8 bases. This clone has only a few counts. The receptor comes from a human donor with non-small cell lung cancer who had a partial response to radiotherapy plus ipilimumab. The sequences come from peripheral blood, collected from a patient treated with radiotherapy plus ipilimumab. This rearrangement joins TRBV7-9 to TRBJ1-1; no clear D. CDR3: CASSLDNWTEAFF. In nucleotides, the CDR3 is TGTGCCAGCAGCTTAGATAACTGGACTGAAGCTTTCTTT.